This T cell receptor (beta chain) is from a study of blood T cell repertoires in COVID-19. Study-level information: In each case, the material was cDNA or gDNA derived from T cells, B-cell-depleted T cells, or PBMCs.

Authors' methods: By means of reference gene primer amplification, nucleated cell counts were estimated. The table came from immunoSEQ multiplex PCR; TCRdb's copy has only in-frame clones and leaves some out. V and J calls and clone size are given by that table; D and trimming were obtained from the DNA. The sample yields some 120,000 clones, less than 95% seen once. V lost 4 bases and J lost 8; bases outside the gene matches: 1. There are 13 residues in the CDR3. The germline V gene encodes CDR1 SGHDN and CDR2 FVKESK. This chain links TRBV14 with TRBJ1-6; 8 bases are shared with TRBD1. The sequencing input was peripheral blood. The receptor comes from a human donor with active COVID-19. The donor label of this sample is uncertain. The CDR3 region is CASSRQGYSPLHF. The DNA of the CDR3 is TGTGCCAGCAGCCGACAGGGGTATTCACCCCTCCACTTT.